This T cell receptor beta chain was identified in a study of lymphopenia after photon versus proton radiotherapy. TCRdb's copy holds only in-frame clones and misses some; the assay was immunoSEQ multiplex PCR. The sample carries approximately 150,000 clones, 80% to 90% recorded once. Germline V gene data show CDR1 as SGHTA and CDR2 as FQGNSA. The CDR3 contains 13 residues. With 1 base removed from V and 14 bases from J, the gap between germline ends came to 15 bases. The chain is built from TRBV7-2 and TRBJ2-1; D may be TRBD1 (5 bases). The receptor was derived from a man between 50 and 59 years old with gastric cancer. Source: peripheral blood, taken from a patient treated with photon-based radiotherapy. CDR3 loop: CASSLGWTTSEFF. The CDR3 DNA sequence: TGTGCCAGCAGCTTAGGGTGGACAACAAGTGAGTTCTTC.